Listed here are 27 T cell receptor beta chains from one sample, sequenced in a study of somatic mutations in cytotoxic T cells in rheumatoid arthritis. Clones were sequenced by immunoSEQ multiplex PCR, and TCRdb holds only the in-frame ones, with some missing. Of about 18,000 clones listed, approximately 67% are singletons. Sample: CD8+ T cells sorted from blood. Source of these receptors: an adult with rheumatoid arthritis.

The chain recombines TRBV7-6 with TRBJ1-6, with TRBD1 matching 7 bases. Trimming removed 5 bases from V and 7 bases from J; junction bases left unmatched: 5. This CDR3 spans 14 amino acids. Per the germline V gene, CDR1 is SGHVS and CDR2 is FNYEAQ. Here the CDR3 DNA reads TGTGCCAGCAGCACAGGGGTGGGGAATTCACCCCTCCACTTT. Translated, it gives CASSTGVGNSPLHF.

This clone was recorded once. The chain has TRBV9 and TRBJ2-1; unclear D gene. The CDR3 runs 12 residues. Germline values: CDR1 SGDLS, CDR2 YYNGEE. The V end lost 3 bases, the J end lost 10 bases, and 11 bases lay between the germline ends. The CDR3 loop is CASSASLKEQFF. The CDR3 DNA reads TGTGCCAGCAGCGCCTCTCTAAAGGAGCAGTTCTTC.

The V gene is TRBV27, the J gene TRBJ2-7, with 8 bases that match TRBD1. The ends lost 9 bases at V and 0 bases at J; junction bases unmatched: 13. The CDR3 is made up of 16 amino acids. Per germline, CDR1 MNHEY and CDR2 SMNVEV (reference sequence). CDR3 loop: CASLGIGTGSSYEQYF. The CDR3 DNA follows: TGTGCCAGTCTAGGGATCGGGACAGGAAGCTCCTACGAGCAGTACTTC.

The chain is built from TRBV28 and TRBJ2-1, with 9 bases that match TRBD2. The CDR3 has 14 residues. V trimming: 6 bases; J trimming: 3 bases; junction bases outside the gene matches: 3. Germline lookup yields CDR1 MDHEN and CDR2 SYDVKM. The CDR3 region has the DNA TGTGCCAGCAGAGTAGCGGGGGACTACAATGAGCAGTTCTTC. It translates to CASRVAGDYNEQFF.

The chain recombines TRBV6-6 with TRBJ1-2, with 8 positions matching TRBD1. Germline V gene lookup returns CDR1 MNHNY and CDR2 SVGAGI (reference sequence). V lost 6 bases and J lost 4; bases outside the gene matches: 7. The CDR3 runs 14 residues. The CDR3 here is CASRPGGAFYGYTF. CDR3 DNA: TGTGCCAGCAGACCAGGGGGCGCTTTCTATGGCTACACCTTC.

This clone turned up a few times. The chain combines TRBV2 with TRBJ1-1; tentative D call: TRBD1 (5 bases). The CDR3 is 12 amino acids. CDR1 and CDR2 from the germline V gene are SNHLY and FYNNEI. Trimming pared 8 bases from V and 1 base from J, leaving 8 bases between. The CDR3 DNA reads TGTGCCAGCGGGACGGGGAACACTGAAGCTTTCTTT. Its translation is CASGTGNTEAFF.

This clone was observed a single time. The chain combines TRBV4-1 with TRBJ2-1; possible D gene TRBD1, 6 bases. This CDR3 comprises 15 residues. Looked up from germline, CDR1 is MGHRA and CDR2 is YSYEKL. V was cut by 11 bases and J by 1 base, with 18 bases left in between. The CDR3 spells CAFSGGPRSYNEQFF. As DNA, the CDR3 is TGCGCCTTTTCTGGGGGCCCTAGGTCCTACAATGAGCAGTTCTTC.

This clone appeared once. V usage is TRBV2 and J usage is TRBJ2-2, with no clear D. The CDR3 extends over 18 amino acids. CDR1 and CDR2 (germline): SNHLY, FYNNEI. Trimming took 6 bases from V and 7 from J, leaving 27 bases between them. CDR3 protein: CASSLEGGSGPSGGELFF. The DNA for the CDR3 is TGTGCCAGCAGCCTCGAAGGTGGATCAGGCCCTTCTGGCGGGGAGCTGTTTTTT.

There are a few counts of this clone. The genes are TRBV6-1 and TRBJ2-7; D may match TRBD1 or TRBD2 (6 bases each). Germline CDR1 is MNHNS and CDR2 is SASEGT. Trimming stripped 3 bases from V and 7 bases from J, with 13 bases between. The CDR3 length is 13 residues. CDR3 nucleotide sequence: TGTGCCAGCAGTGATCTTGGGGGGCAAGAGCAGTACTTC. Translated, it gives CASSDLGGQEQYF.

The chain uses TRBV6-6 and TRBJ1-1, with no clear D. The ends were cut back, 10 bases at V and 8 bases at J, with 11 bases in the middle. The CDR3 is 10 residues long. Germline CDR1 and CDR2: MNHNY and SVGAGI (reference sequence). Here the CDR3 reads CAIGRSEAFF. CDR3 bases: TGTGCCATCGGGCGGAGCGAAGCTTTCTTT.

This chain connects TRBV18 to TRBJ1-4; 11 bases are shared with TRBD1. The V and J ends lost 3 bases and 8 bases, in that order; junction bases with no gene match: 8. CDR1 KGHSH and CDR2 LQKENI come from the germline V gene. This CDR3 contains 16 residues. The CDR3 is CASSPTPGQGGEKLFF. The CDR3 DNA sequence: TGTGCCAGCTCACCTACGCCGGGACAGGGGGGGGAAAAACTGTTTTTT.

The CDR3 sequence: CASGGGPSYNEQFF. CDR3 bases: TGTGCCTCAGGGGGGGGGCCCTCCTACAATGAGCAGTTCTTC. The chain couples TRBV30 to TRBJ2-1; D tentatively fits TRBD1 or TRBD2 (7 bases each). With 7 bases removed from V and 0 bases from J, the gap between germline ends came to 13 bases. CDR3 length equals 14 residues. CDR1 is GTSNPN, CDR2 SVGIG, per germline (reference sequence).

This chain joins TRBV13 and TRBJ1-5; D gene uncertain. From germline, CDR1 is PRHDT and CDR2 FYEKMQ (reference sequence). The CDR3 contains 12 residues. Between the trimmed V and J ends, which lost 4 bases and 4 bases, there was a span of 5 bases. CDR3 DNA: TGTGCCAGCAGCTCGAAAAATCAGCCCCAGCATTTT. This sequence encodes CASSSKNQPQHF.

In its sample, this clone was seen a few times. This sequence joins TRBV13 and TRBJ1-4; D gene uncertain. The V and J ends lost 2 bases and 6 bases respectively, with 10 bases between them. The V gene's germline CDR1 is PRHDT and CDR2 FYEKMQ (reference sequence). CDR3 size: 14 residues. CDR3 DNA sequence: TGTGCCAGCAGCTTATCCATGGTTGATGAAAAACTGTTTTTT. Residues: CASSLSMVDEKLFF.

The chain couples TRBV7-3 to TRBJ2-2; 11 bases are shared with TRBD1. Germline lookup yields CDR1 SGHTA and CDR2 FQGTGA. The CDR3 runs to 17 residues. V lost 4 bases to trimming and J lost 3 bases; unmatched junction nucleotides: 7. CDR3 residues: CASSSGTGGPYTGELFF. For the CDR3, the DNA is TGTGCCAGCAGCTCCGGGACAGGGGGTCCCTACACCGGGGAGCTGTTTTTT.

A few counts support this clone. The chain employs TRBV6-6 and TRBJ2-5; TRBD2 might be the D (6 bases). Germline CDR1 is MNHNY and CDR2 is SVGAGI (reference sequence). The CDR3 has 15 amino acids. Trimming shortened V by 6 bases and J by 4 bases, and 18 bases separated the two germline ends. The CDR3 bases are TGTGCCAGCAGCCTCCCCGGCGGGGCGGGAGAGACCCAGTACTTC. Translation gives CASSLPGGAGETQYF.

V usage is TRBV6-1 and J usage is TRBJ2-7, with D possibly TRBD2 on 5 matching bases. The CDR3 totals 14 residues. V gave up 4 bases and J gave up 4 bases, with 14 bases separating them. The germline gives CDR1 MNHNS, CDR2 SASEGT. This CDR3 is CASSVLDGEYEQYF. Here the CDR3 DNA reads TGTGCCAGCAGTGTTCTTGACGGGGAGTACGAGCAGTACTTC.

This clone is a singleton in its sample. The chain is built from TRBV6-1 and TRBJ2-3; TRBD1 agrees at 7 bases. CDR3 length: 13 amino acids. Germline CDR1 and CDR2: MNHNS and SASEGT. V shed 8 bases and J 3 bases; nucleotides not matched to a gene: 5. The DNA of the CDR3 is TGTGCCAGCGTCCGGACAGGAACAGATACGCAGTATTTT. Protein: CASVRTGTDTQYF.

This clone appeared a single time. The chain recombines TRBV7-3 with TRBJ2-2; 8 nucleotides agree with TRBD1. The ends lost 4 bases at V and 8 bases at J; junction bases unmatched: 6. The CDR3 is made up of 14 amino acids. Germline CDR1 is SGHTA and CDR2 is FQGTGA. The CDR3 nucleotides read TGTGCCAGCAGCTCAGGGGGCCTCCCGGGGGAGCTGTTTTTT. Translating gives CASSSGGLPGELFF. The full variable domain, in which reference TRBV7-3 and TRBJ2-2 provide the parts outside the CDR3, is GAGVSQTPSNKVTEKGKYVELRCDPISGHTALYWYRQSLGQGPEFLIYFQGTGAADDSGLPNDRFFAVRPEGSVSTLKIQRTERGDSAVYLCASSSGGLPGELFFGEGSRLTVL.

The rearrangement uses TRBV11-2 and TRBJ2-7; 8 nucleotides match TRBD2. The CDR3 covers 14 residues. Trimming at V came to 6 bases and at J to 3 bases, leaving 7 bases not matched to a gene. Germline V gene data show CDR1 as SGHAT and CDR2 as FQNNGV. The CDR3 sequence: CASSLAGGRYEQYF. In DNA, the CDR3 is TGTGCCAGCAGTTTGGCGGGAGGCCGCTACGAGCAGTACTTC.

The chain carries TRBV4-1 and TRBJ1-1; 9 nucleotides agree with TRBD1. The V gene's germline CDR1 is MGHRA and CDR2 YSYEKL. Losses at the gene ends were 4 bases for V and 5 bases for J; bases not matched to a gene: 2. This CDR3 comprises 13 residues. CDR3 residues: CASSPQGATEAFF. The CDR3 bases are TGCGCCAGCAGCCCACAGGGGGCTACTGAAGCTTTCTTT.

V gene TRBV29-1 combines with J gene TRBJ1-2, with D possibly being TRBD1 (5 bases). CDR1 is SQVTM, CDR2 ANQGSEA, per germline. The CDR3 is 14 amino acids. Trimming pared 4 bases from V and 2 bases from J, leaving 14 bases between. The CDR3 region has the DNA TGCAGCGTTGGGTATGGGGGAGGGAACTATGGCTACACCTTC. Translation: CSVGYGGGNYGYTF.

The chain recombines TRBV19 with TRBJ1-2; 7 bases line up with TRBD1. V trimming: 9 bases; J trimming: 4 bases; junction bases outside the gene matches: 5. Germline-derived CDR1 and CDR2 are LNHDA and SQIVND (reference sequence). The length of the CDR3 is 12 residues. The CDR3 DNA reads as TGTGCCAGCGGACAGGTCGTCTATGGCTACACCTTC. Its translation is CASGQVVYGYTF.

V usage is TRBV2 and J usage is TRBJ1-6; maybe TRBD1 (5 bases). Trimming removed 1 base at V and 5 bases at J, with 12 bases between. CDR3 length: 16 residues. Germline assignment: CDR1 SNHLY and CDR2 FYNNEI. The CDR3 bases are TGTGCCAGCAGTGAAGAGGGGACGGTAAATAATTCACCCCTCCACTTT. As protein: CASSEEGTVNNSPLHF.

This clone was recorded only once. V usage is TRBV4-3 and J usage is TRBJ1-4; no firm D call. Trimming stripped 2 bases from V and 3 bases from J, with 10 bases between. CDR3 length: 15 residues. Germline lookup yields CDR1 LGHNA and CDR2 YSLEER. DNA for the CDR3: TGCGCCAGCAGCCAATCATGGAGTCCTAATGAAAAACTGTTTTTT. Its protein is CASSQSWSPNEKLFF.

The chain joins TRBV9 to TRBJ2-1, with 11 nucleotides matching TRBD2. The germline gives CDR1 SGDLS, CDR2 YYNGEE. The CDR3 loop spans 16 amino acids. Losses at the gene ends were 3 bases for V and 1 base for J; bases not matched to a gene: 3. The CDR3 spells CASSARLAGSYNEQFF. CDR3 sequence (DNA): TGTGCCAGCAGCGCGAGACTAGCGGGGTCCTACAATGAGCAGTTCTTC.

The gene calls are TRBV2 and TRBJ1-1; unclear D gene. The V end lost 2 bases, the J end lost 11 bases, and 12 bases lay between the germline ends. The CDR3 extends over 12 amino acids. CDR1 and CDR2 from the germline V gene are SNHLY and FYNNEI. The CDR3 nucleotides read TGTGCCAGCAGTGAATCTGGGTCAGGCGCTTTCTTT. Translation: CASSESGSGAFF.